These T cell receptor beta chains were read from a single sample in a study of cytomegalovirus exposure and HLA in healthy donors. Assay used: immunoSEQ multiplex PCR; TCRdb lists only in-frame clones, some missing. The sample lists about 190,000 clones, around 78% occurring once. What was sequenced was PBMCs. The receptors derive from a woman under 40 in good health and CMV-seropositive. CDR3s include the opening cysteine and the closing phenylalanine or tryptophan. A D gene is named only where the DNA matches it firmly. Where a row states a size, it is once, few, many or the class of an expanded clone; other rows omit it.

TRBV30	TRBJ2-3	NA	NA	TGTGCCTGGATGAGGGATACGCAGTATTTT	CAWMRDTQYF
TRBV9	TRBJ1-2	TRBD1	NA	TGTGCCAGCAGCTTCGAACCGGGACAGGGGCTTGGCTACACCTTC	CASSFEPGQGLGYTF
TRBV19	TRBJ1-4	NA	NA	TGTGCCAGTAGTATATCTACAGGATTAGAAAATGAAAAACTGTTTTTT	CASSISTGLENEKLFF
TRBV27	TRBJ2-3	NA	NA	TGTGCCAGCAGTGTACTACCGGTCTCCGCGGATACGCAGTATTTT	CASSVLPVSADTQYF
TRBV6-5	TRBJ2-2	NA	NA	TGTGCCAGCCGGGGGTCCGATTTAGGGGAGCTGTTTTTT	CASRGSDLGELFF
TRBV29-1	TRBJ2-3	NA	NA	TGCAGCGTTGGGACTTCCCCCGCAGATACGCAGTATTTT	CSVGTSPADTQYF
TRBV2	TRBJ2-1	TRBD2	once	TGTGCCAGCACGAGCGGGAACTACAATGAGCAGTTCTTC	CASTSGNYNEQFF
TRBV7-9	TRBJ2-1	TRBD1	NA	TGTGCCAGCAGCCCCGGACAGGGACCCTACAATGAGCAGTTCTTC	CASSPGQGPYNEQFF
TRBV25-1	TRBJ2-7	NA	once	TGTGCCAGCAGTGAGACTGCAACCTACGAGCAGTACTTC	CASSETATYEQYF
TRBV5-1	TRBJ1-3	NA	NA	TGCGCCAGCAGCTTTGACATCTCTGGAAACACCATATATTTT	CASSFDISGNTIYF
TRBV27	TRBJ1-2	NA	NA	TGTGCCAGCAGCGCCGGTTTTGATGGCTACACCTTC	CASSAGFDGYTF
TRBV5-4	TRBJ2-7	TRBD2	NA	TGTGCCAGCAGCTTCGGGACTAGCGGGAGGCGGATGGAGCAGTACTTC	CASSFGTSGRRMEQYF
TRBV6-6	TRBJ2-7	NA	NA	TGTGCCAGCACCCGTGGCCACGAGCAGTACTTC	CASTRGHEQYF
TRBV18	TRBJ2-1	TRBD2	NA	TGTGCCAGCCAACGGGGGGTAGTCCATGAGCAGTTCTTC	CASQRGVVHEQFF
TRBV29-1	TRBJ2-5	NA	NA	TGCAGCGCCGCAGCGAGCCAAGAGACCCAGTACTTC	CSAAASQETQYF
TRBV6-6	TRBJ2-1	TRBD2	NA	TGTGCCAGCAGTATAGGAGCGGGGTGGGGGAATGAGCAGTTCTTC	CASSIGAGWGNEQFF
TRBV4-1	TRBJ2-3	TRBD2	few	TGCGCCAGCAGCCCGGCGGGAGGTCTTTCAGATACGCAGTATTTT	CASSPAGGLSDTQYF